This T cell receptor beta chain emerged from a study of blood T cells in healthy people across ages. Findings and limits, study-wide: Among T cells, TCR beta diversity per million cells dropped roughly linearly as age rose.

The authors drew approximately 10 milliliters of peripheral blood from each donor. There were at least 6 micrograms of total RNA extracted from every sample. This clonotype was detected a few times. No antigen is known for it. Using a J-beta primer mix together with a sample-barcoded 5' primer, a second PCR was run for roughly 6 to 12 cycles. Sequencing of every sample gave 2.5 million or more CDR3-containing paired-end reads. TCRdb recomputed calls from the 5' RACE reads with MiXCR, one row per CDR3 protein. The sample has about 770,000 distinct CDR3 sequences; roughly 44% are singletons. The germline CDR1 and CDR2 sequences are SNHLY and FYNNEI. This CDR3 has 15 amino acids. Deletions cut 7 bases from V and 2 bases from J, with 16 bases between.

Sequences were obtained from blood. The source is a man in his fifties or sixties in good health. This chain connects TRBV2 to TRBJ2-3; D gene unclear. CDR3 residues: CASTVFGFPTDTQYF. Written as DNA, the CDR3 is TGTGCCAGCACTGTTTTTGGGTTCCCCACAGATACGCAGTATTTT. Complete variable domain (other parts from reference TRBV2 and TRBJ2-3): EPEVTQTPSHQVTQMGQEVILRCVPISNHLYFYWYRQILGQKVEFLVSFYNNEISEKSEIFDDQFSVERPDGSNFTLKIRSTKLEDSAMYFCASTVFGFPTDTQYFGPGTRLTVL.